This T cell receptor beta chain was recovered during a study of T cells in Graves' hyperthyroidism and ophthalmopathy. Study-level background: Specimen type is peripheral blood, collected at initial diagnosis prior to any treatment.

The investigators amplified TCR beta CDR3 regions from RNA transcripts. The study used the HTBI primer set for a first-round RT-PCR of the TCR CDR3. From the multiplex PCR reads, TCRdb called clonotypes with MiXCR, one entry per CDR3 protein. The table lists roughly 510,000 distinct CDR3 sequences, about 20% of them singletons. This clonotype has ten or more counts. Lactation, pregnancy, other autoimmune disease or uncontrolled infection led to exclusion of patients. Diagnostic decisions used clinical symptoms, serum thyroxine and TRAb, thyroid ultrasound and orbital computed tomography. Sequenced: blood. This clonotype was obtained from a man aged 18-30 years with Graves' hyperthyroidism.

CDR3 coding DNA: TGTGCCAGCAGTTGGGGGGCGGACTATGGCTACACCTTC. This encodes CASSWGADYGYTF. The chain combines TRBV27 with TRBJ1-2, with D possibly TRBD1 on 6 matching bases. Germline V gives CDR1 MNHEY, CDR2 SMNVEV (reference sequence). V was cut by 4 bases and J by 3 bases, with 9 bases left in between. This CDR3 contains 13 residues.